This entry describes one TCR beta chain. The sample holds many counts of this clonotype. Its antigen is currently not known. No quality values exist for individual bases; no much larger clone is one base distant. These data belong to a study of Graves' ophthalmopathy and Graves' hyperthyroidism (dated by TCRdb to 2017 to 2018). Broadly, across the study: Peripheral blood was collected at initial diagnosis, before any treatment. After sampling, hyperthyroidism patients received methimazole starting at 30 mg daily, and ophthalmopathy patients received high-dose intravenous methylprednisolone. For training and testing, the 100 or so patients in the discovery cohort were randomly divided in a 7:3 ratio. An independent validation cohort comprised some 18 hyperthyroidism patients and 15 to 17 patients who later progressed from hyperthyroidism to ophthalmopathy. T-cell repertoires of thyroid tissue and blood were compared in over five hyperthyroidism patients. A discovery set of 95 to 100 patients (roughly 43 ophthalmopathy, under 65 stable hyperthyroidism) was enrolled to explore V-J signatures distinguishing ophthalmopathy from hyperthyroidism. In total, 135 blood samples were TCR-sequenced: approximately 40 ophthalmopathy, under 80 hyperthyroidism and roughly 17 hyperthyroidism-to-ophthalmopathy patients. TCR beta repertoire signatures were used to distinguish Graves' ophthalmopathy from Graves' hyperthyroidism and to predict progression to ophthalmopathy.

Ophthalmopathy patients had moderately to severely active disease, Clinical Activity Score of at least 3, NOSPECS grade of at least 4, and disease duration under 3 months. Patients with other autoimmune diseases, uncontrolled infections, pregnancy or lactation were excluded. Clinical symptoms, serum thyroxine, TRAb, thyroid ultrasound and orbital computed tomography were used for diagnosis. PBMCs were isolated from about 10 ml of fresh peripheral blood by Ficoll-Paque density gradient centrifugation. Trizol reagent was used to extract the total RNA, and its quality was then checked on an Agilent 2100 Bioanalyzer. For repertoire sequencing, the TCR beta CDR3 regions were amplified from RNA transcripts. The first round of RT-PCR was done with HTBI primers and the Qiagen OneStep RT-PCR kit, and was followed by a second round of multiplex PCR, then size selection and purification. Libraries were sequenced on an Illumina HiSeq2000 using paired-end 100 bp reads. On the study's bioinformatics: SOAPnuke was used to process the reads, throwing out any read that had adapters, had uncalled bases, had a mean Phred below 15, or lacked an exact constant-primer or identifier match. COPE v1.2.5 was used to merge high-quality paired reads. Each unique nucleotide sequence was defined as a clonotype, and clonotypes were aligned to IMGT TRB V, D and J references with MiTCR v1.1. Analysis was restricted to V-J combinations with a frequency above 0.0001, which covered 99.2% of repertoires. A TCR clonal expansion and chaos score per V-J combination was defined as the ratio of F50 clonal expansion to chaos observed in the TCRdist matrix. Features were reduced by Welch's t-statistics and random forest to more than 10 V-J combinations, which fed a naive Bayes classifier. The Morisita-Horn index was used to measure how similar the thyroid and blood repertoires were. The raw public reads went through TCRdb reprocessing: fastp at Q25, MiXCR clone calling, in-frame beta chains kept. Identical CDR3 protein sequences are pooled into one entry, listed with their most common genes and DNA. TCRdb assigned the V and J calls; the authors' analysis was not used. The sample table shows about 400,000 distinct CDR3 sequences, and 15% to 20% are seen once. Around 1.4% of the sample lies in the top ten.

Overall study results and their limits: Sample size was not statistically predetermined, and group allocation was not concealed from the investigators. Ophthalmopathy was separated from stable hyperthyroidism by the 13-signature model with about 89% sensitivity and around 81% specificity in cross-validation and with 80%/75% in the test set. Among expanded thyroid clonotypes with frequency above 0.001, most also showed up in blood, which suggests that blood repertoires may reflect the thyroid immune response. In validation, the model predicted ophthalmopathy progression with about 71% sensitivity and roughly 78% specificity; 12 predicted patients were CT-confirmed with GO in a median of 6.5 months.

V and J lose 2 bases and 4 bases, and a span of 16 bases separates them. The CDR3 numbers 15 residues from cysteine through phenylalanine. The sequence is cut down to CDR3 DNA, 45 bases in frame from base 1. CDR1 and CDR2 are drawn from the germline V gene: SGHRS, YFSETQ. The origin of this receptor is a woman aged 18-29 years with Graves' ophthalmopathy. Donor details come from another sample of the same person, matched by shared clones. The chain employs TRBV5-1 and TRBJ2-7; the D segment could be TRBD1, given 6 matching bases. Material for sequencing was peripheral blood. The DNA reads TGCGCCAGCAGCTTTACAGGGCTAAAGGAATACGAGCAGTACTTC. Its protein reads: CASSFTGLKEYEQYF.